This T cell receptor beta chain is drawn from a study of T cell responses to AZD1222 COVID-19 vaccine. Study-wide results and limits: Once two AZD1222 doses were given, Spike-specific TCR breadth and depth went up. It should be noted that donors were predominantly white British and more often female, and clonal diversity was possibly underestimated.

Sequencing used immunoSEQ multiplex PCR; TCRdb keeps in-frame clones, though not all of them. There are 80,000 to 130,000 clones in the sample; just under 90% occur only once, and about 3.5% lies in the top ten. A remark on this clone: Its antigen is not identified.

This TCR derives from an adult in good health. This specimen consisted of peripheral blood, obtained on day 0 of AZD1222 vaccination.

Written as DNA, the CDR3 is TGTGCCAGCAACCGGGACAGGAGCACCGGGGAGCTGTTTTTT. It encodes CASNRDRSTGELFF. The J gene is TRBJ2-2, the V gene TRBV6-5, with TRBD1 matching 8 bases. Germline V lookup: CDR1 MNHEY, CDR2 SVGAGI. CDR3 length equals 14 residues. V was pared by 7 bases and J by 4 bases, with 5 bases of the junction left unmatched.